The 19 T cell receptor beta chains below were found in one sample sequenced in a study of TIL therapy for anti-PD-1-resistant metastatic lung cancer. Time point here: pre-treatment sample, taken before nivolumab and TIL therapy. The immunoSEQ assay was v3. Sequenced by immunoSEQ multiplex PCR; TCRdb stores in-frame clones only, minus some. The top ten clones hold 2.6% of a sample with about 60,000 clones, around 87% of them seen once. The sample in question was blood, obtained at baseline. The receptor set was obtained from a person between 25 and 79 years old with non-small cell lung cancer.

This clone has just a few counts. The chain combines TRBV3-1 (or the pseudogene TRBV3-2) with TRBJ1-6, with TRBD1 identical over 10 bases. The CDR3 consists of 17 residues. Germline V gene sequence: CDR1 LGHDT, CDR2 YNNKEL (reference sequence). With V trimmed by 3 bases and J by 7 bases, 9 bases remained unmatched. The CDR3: CASSQPSDRGLNSPLHF. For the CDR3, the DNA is TGTGCCAGCAGCCAGCCCTCGGACAGGGGGTTGAATTCACCCCTCCACTTT.

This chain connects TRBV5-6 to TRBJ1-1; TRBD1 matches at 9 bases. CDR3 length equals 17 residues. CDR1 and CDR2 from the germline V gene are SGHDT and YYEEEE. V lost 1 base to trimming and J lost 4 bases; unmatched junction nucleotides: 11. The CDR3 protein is CASSLWIGTGRVTEAFF. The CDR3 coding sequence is TGTGCCAGCAGCTTGTGGATTGGGACAGGGCGGGTCACTGAAGCTTTCTTT.

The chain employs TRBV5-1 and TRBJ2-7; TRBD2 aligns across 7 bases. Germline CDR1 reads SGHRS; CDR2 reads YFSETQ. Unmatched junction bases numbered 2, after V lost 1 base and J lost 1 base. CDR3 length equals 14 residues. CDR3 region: CASSLPAGSYEQYF. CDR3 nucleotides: TGCGCCAGCAGCTTGCCAGCGGGATCCTACGAGCAGTACTTC.

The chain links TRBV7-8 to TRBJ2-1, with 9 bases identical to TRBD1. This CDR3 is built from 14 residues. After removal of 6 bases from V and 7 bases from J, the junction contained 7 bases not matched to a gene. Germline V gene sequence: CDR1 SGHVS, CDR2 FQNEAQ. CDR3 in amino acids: CASRDRDRANEQFF. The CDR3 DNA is TGTGCCAGCAGGGACCGGGACAGGGCTAATGAGCAGTTCTTC. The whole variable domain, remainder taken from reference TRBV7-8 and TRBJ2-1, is GAGVSQSPRYKVAKRGQDVALRCDPISGHVSLFWYQQALGQGPEFLTYFQNEAQLDKSGLPSDRFFAERPEGSVSTLKIQRTQQEDSAVYLCASRDRDRANEQFFGPGTRLTVL.

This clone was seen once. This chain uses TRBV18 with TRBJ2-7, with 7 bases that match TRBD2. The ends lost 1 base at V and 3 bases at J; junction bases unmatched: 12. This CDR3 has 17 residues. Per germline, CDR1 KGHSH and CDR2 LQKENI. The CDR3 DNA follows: TGTGCCAGCTCACCACGGTCCGGGGGGACCTTAAACTACGAGCAGTACTTC. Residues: CASSPRSGGTLNYEQYF.

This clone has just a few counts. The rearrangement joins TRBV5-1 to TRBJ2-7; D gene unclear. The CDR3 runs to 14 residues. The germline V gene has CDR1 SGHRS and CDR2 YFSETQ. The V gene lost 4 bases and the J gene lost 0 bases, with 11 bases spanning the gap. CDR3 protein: CASSPGSYSYEQYF. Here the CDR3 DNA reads TGCGCCAGCAGCCCCGGGTCTTACTCCTACGAGCAGTACTTC.

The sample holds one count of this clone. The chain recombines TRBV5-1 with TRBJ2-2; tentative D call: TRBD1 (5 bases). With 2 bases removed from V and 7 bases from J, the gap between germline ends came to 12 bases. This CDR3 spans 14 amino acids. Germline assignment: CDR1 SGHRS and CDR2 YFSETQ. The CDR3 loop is CASSFTGDIGELFF. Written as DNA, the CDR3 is TGCGCCAGCAGCTTTACAGGTGACATCGGGGAGCTGTTTTTT.

CDR3: CASSFELGGYTF. As DNA, the CDR3 is TGTGCCAGCAGTTTTGAGCTGGGCGGCTACACCTTC. The chain links TRBV12-3 or TRBV12-4 to TRBJ1-2; D is undetermined. Trimming stripped 3 bases from V and 8 bases from J, with 10 bases between. This CDR3 is 12 amino acids long.

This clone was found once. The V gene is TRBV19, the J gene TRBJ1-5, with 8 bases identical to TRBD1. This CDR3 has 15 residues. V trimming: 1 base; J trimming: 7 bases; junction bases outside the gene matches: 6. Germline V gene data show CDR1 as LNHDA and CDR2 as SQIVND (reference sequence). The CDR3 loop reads CASSIGQGAGQPQHF. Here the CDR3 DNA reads TGTGCCAGTAGTATAGGGCAGGGGGCCGGGCAGCCCCAGCATTTT. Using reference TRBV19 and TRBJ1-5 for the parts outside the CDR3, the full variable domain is DGGITQSPKYLFRKEGQNVTLSCEQNLNHDAMYWYRQDPGQGLRLIYYSQIVNDFQKGDIAEGYSVSREKKESFPLTVTSAQKNPTAFYLCASSIGQGAGQPQHFGDGTRLSIL.

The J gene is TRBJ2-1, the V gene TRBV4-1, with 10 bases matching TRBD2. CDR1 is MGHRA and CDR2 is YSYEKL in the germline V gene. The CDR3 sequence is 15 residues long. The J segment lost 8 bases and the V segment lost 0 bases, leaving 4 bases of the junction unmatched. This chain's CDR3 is CASSQEGTSDYEQFF. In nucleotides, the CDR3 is TGCGCCAGCAGCCAAGAGGGGACTAGCGATTATGAGCAGTTCTTC.

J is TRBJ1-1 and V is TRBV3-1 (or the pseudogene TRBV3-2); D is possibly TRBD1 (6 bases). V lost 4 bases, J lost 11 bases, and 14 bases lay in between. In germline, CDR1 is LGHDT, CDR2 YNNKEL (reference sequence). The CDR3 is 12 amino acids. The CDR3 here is CASSREGVGAFF. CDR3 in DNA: TGTGCCAGCAGCCGCGAGGGGGTTGGGGCTTTCTTT.

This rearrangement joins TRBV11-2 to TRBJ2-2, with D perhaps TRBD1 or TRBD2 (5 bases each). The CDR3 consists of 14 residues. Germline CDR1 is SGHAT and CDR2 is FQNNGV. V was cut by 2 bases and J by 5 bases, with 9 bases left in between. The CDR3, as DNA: TGTGCCAGCAGCTTAATGGGGGTGACCGGGGAGCTGTTTTTT. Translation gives CASSLMGVTGELFF. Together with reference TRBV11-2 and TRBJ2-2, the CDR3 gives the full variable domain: EAGVAQSPRYKIIEKRQSVAFWCNPISGHATLYWYQQILGQGPKLLIQFQNNGVVDDSQLPKDRFSAERLKGVDSTLKIQPAKLEDSAVYLCASSLMGVTGELFFGEGSRLTVL.

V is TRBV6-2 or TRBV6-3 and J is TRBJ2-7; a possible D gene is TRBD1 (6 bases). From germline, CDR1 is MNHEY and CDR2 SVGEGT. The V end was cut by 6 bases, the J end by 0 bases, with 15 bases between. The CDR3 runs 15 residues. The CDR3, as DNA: TGTGCCAGCAGCCTCTTACAGGGAATCTCCTACGAGCAGTACTTC. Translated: CASSLLQGISYEQYF.

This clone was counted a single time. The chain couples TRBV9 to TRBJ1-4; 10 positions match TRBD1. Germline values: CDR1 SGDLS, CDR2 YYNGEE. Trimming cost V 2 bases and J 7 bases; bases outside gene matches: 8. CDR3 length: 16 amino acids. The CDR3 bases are TGTGCCAGCAGCGTCCACGCTGACAGGGGGCTTGAAAAACTGTTTTTT. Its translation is CASSVHADRGLEKLFF.

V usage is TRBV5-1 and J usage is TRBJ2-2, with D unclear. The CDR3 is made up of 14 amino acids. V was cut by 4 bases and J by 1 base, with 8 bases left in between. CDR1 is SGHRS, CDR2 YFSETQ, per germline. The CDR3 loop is CASSGIGNTGELFF. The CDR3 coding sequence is TGCGCCAGCAGCGGCATAGGGAACACCGGGGAGCTGTTTTTT.

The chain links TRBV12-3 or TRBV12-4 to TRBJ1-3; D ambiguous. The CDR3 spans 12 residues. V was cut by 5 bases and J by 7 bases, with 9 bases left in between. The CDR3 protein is CASSTTPNTIYF. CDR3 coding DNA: TGTGCCAGCAGTACCACCCCCAACACCATATATTTT.

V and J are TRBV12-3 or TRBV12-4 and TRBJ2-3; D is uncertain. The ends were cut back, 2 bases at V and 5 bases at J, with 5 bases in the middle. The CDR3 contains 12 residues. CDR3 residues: CASSLLGDTQYF. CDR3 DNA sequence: TGTGCCAGCAGTTTATTAGGAGATACGCAGTATTTT.

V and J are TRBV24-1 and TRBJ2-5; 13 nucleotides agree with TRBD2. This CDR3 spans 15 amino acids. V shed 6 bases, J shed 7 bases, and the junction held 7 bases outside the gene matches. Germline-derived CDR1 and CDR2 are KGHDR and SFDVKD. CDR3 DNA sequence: TGTGCCACCAGTACTAGCGGGAGGGCCTCTGGGACCCAGTACTTC. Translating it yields CATSTSGRASGTQYF.

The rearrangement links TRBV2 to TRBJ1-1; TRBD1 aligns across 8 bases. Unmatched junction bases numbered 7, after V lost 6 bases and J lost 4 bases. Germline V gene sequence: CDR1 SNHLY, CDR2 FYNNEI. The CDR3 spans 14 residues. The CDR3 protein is CASSFQGALTEAFF. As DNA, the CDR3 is TGTGCCAGCAGCTTCCAGGGGGCCCTCACTGAAGCTTTCTTT.